Listed below are T cell receptor beta chains from one sample, sequenced in a study of cytomegalovirus exposure and HLA in healthy donors. The table came from immunoSEQ multiplex PCR; TCRdb's copy has only in-frame clones and leaves some out. The sample includes approximately 220,000 clones, approximately 80% of them seen just once. Sequenced input: PBMCs. The receptor set was obtained from a girl between 10 and 17 years old in good health and CMV-seronegative. The CDR3 runs from the conserved cysteine through the conserved F or W. Each record gives: J gene, clone size, V gene, D gene, CDR3 DNA, CDR3 protein. A D gene is named only where the DNA matches it firmly. Only part of the rows carry a size: once, few, many, or a class if the clone is expanded.

TRBJ1-1,-,TRBV6-5,-,TGTGCCAGCAGAGACGAGGTGTACACTGAAGCTTTCTTT,CASRDEVYTEAFF
TRBJ1-5,-,TRBV28,TRBD1,TGTGCCAGCAGGCAGGGGGCTGGGTGGAGTCAGCCCCAGCATTTT,CASRQGAGWSQPQHF
TRBJ1-3,-,TRBV7-7,TRBD1,TGTGCCAGCAGCACCGGGACAGGGGTTGGAAACACCATATATTTT,CASSTGTGVGNTIYF
TRBJ2-1,-,TRBV28,-,TGTGCCAGCCACACCGGGACTTACTCCTACAATGAGCAGTTCTTC,CASHTGTYSYNEQFF
TRBJ1-2,-,TRBV6-6,-,TGTGCCACCTTTCGGGTCTATGGCTACACCTTC,CATFRVYGYTF
TRBJ1-2,-,TRBV18,TRBD1,TGTGCCAGCTCACCAGGGACAGGGTTCTATGGCTACACCTTC,CASSPGTGFYGYTF
TRBJ1-3,-,TRBV5-1,-,TGCGCCAGCAGCTTGCAGGGAGGAAACACCATATATTTT,CASSLQGGNTIYF
TRBJ1-1,few,TRBV28,-,TGTGCCAGCAGTTCTCCAGGGGTGGGAAACACTGAAGCTTTCTTT,CASSSPGVGNTEAFF
TRBJ2-2,-,TRBV7-6,TRBD2,TGTGCCAGCAGACCCGGGACTAGCGGGAGAGACACCGGGGAGCTGTTTTTT,CASRPGTSGRDTGELFF
TRBJ1-5,few,TRBV5-6,-,TGTGCCAGCAGCTGGGGGTCGGGGGTTCCCAACCAGCCCCAGCATTTT,CASSWGSGVPNQPQHF
TRBJ1-1,-,TRBV5-1,TRBD1,TGCGCCAGCAGCCCACCCCGACAGGGTGGGACTGAAGCTTTCTTT,CASSPPRQGGTEAFF
TRBJ1-1,-,TRBV10-3,-,TGTGCCATCAGTGAGTCGGGGGGGGGCGTTGGCACTGAAGCTTTCTTT,CAISESGGGVGTEAFF
TRBJ2-7,-,TRBV11-2,TRBD1,TGTGCCAGCAGCTATGGACAGGGCTCCTACGAGCAGTACTTC,CASSYGQGSYEQYF
TRBJ1-6,few,TRBV6-6,TRBD1,TGTGCCAGCACCACGGGACAGTATAATTCACCCCTCCACTTT,CASTTGQYNSPLHF
TRBJ2-7,-,TRBV5-1,-,TGCGCCAGCAGCTTGGGACAGAGAACCTACGAGCAGTACTTC,CASSLGQRTYEQYF
TRBJ1-1,-,TRBV5-4,-,TGTGCCAGCACCCTTCCGGGGTTGAACACTGAAGCTTTCTTT,CASTLPGLNTEAFF
TRBJ1-4,-,TRBV11-2,-,TGTGCCAGCAGCGCCTCTACAGGGATTAGTGAAAAACTGTTTTTT,CASSASTGISEKLFF
TRBJ1-2,-,TRBV4-2,TRBD1,TGTGCCAGCAGCCAATATGGACAGGCCGAAAACTATGGCTACACCTTC,CASSQYGQAENYGYTF
TRBJ1-5,-,TRBV28,TRBD1,TGTGCCAGCAGTTTATGGGACACAGGGGCCCGGAATCAGCCCCAGCATTTT,CASSLWDTGARNQPQHF
TRBJ1-5,-,TRBV30,-,TGTGCCTGGAGTGTTGTTCCAGGGTCTCAGCCCCAGCATTTT,CAWSVVPGSQPQHF
TRBJ1-5,-,TRBV16,TRBD1,TGTGCCAGCAGCCAAGCCCGGACAGGGGGCAATCAGCCCCAGCATTTT,CASSQARTGGNQPQHF
TRBJ2-1,-,TRBV15,TRBD1,TGTGCCACCAGCAGAGATTTAAGGGACAGGGGGAATGAGCAGTTCTTC,CATSRDLRDRGNEQFF
TRBJ2-1,-,TRBV6-6,TRBD2,TGTGCCAGCAGTCCGGGCGGGCTAGCGGGGAGTGAGCAGTTCTTC,CASSPGGLAGSEQFF
TRBJ1-2,-,TRBV19,-,TGTGCTGCGGGGGACAACTATGGCTACACCTTC,CAAGDNYGYTF
TRBJ1-2,-,TRBV6-6,TRBD1,TGTGCCAGCAGACCCACCCTCGACAGGGCTGGCGGCTACACCTTC,CASRPTLDRAGGYTF